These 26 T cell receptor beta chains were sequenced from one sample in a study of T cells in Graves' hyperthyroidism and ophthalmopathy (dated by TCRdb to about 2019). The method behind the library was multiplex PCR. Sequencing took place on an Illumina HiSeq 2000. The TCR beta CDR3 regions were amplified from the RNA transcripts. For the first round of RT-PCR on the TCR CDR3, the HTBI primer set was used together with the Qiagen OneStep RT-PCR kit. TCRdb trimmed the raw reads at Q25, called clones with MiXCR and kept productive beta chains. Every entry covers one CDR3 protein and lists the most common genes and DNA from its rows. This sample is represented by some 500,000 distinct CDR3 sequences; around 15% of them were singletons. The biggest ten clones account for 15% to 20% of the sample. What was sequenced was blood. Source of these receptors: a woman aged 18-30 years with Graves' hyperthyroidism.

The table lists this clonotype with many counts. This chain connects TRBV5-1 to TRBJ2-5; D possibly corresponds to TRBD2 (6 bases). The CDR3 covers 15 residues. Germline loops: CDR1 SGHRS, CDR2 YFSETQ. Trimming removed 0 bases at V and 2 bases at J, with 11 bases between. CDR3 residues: CASSLVGSGQETQYF. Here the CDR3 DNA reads TGCGCCAGCAGCTTGGTTGGTAGCGGACAAGAGACCCAGTACTTC.

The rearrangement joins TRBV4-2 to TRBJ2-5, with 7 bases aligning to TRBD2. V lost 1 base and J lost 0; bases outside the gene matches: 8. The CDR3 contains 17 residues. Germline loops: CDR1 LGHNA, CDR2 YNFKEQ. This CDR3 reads CASSQGTGSGYQETQYF. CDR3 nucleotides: TGTGCCAGCAGCCAAGGTACTGGTAGCGGGTACCAAGAGACCCAGTACTTC.

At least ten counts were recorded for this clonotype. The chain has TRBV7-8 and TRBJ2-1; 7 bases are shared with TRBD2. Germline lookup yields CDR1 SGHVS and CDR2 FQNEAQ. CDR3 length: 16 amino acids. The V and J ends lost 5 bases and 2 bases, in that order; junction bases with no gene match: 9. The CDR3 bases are TGTGCCAGCAGCCTAGGGCGGGAGAGAACCTACAATGAGCAGTTCTTC. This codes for CASSLGRERTYNEQFF.

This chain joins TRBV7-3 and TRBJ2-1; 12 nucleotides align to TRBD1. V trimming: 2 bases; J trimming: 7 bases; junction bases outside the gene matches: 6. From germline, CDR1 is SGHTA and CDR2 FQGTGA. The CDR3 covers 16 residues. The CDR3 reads CASSLQGQGARNEQFF. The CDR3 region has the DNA TGTGCCAGCAGCTTACAGGGACAGGGGGCTAGGAATGAGCAGTTCTTC.

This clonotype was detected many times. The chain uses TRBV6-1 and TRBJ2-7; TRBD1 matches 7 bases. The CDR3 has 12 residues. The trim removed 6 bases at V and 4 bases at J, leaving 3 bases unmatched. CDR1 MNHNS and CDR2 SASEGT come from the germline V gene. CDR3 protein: CASSDRVYEQYF. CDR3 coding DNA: TGTGCCAGCAGCGACAGGGTATACGAGCAGTACTTC.

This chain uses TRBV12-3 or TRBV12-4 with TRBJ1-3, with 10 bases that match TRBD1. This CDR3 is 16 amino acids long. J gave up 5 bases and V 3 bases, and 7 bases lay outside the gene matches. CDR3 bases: TGTGCCAGCAGTTTTTCGACAGGGGGCACTAGAAACACCATATATTTT. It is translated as CASSFSTGGTRNTIYF.

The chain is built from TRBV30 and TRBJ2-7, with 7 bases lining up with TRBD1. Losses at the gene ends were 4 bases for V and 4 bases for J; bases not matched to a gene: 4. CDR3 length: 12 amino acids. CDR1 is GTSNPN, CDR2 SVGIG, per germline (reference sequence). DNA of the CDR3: TGTGCCTGGACCCGACAGGGATACGAGCAGTACTTC. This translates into CAWTRQGYEQYF.

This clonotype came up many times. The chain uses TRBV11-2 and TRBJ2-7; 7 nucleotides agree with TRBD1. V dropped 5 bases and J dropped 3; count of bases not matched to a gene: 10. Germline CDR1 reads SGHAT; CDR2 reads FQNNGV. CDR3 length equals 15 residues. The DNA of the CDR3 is TGTGCCAGCAGCGTAGGACTGGACAGGATCTACGAGCAGTACGTC. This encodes CASSVGLDRIYEQYV.

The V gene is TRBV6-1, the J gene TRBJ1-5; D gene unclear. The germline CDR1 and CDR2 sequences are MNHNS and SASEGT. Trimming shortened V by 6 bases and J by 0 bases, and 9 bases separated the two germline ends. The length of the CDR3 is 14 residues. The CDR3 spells CASSQHNSNQPQHF. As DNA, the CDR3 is TGTGCCAGCAGCCAACATAATAGCAATCAGCCCCAGCATTTT.

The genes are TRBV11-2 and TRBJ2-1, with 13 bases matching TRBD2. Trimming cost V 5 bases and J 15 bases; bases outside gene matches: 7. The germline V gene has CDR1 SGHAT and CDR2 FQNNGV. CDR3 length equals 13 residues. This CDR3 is CASSLLAGGSGFF. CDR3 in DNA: TGTGCCAGCAGCCTACTAGCGGGAGGGTCGGGGTTCTTC.

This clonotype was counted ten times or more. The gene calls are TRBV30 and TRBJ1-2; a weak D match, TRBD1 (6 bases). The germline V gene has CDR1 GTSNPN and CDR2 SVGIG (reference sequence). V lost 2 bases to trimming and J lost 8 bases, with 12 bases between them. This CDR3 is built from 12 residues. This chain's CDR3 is CAWSTGGKGYTF. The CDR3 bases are TGTGCCTGGAGTACCGGGGGCAAGGGCTACACCTTC. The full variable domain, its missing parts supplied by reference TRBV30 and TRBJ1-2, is SQTIHQWPATLVQPVGSPLSLECTVEGTSNPNLYWYRQAAGRGLQLLFYSVGIGQISSEVPQNLSASRPQDRQFILSSKKLLLSDSGFYLCAWSTGGKGYTFGSGTRLTVV.

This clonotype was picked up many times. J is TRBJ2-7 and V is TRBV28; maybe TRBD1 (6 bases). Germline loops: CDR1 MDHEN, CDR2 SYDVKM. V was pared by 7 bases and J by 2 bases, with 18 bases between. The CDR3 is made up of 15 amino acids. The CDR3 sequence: CASTISSGVTYEQYF. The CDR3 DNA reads TGTGCCAGCACTATATCCTCAGGGGTGACCTACGAGCAGTACTTC.

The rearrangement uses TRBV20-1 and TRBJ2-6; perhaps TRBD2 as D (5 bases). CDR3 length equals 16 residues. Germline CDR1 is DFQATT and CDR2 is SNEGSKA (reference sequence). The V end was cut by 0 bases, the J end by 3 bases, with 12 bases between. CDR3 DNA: TGCAGTGCTAGAGATTTTAGGACTGGTGGGGCCAACGTCCTGACTTTC. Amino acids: CSARDFRTGGANVLTF.

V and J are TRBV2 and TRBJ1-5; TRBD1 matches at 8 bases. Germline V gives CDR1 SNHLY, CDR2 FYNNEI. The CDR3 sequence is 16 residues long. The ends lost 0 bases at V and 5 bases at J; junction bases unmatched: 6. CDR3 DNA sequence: TGTGCCAGCAGTGAAGCAGGGACAGGTTACTATCAGCCCCAGCATTTT. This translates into CASSEAGTGYYQPQHF.

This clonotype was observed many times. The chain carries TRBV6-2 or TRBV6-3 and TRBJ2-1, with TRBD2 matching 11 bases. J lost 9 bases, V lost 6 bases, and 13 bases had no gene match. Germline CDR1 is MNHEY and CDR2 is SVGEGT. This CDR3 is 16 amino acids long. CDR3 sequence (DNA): TGTGCCAGCAGCCGTCGCACTAGCGGGAGTAACGGTGAGCAGTTCTTC. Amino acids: CASSRRTSGSNGEQFF.

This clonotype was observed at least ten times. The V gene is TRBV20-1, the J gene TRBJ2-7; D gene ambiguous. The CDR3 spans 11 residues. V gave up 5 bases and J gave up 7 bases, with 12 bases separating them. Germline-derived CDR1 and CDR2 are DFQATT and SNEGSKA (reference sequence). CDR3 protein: CSAPSTGEQYF. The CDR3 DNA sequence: TGCAGTGCTCCTTCAACCGGGGAGCAGTACTTC.

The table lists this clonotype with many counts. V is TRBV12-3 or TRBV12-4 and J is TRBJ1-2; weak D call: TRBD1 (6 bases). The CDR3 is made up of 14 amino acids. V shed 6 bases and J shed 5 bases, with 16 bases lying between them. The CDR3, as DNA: TGTGCCAGCAGCCTCCGGACAGATCGGTATGGCTACACCTTC. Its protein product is CASSLRTDRYGYTF.

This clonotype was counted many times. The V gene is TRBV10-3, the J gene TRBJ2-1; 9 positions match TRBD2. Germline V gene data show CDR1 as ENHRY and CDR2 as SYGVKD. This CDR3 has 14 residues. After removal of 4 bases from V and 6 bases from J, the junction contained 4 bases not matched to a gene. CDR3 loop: CAISVAGGINEQFF. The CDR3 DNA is TGTGCCATCAGTGTGGCGGGAGGGATCAATGAGCAGTTCTTC.

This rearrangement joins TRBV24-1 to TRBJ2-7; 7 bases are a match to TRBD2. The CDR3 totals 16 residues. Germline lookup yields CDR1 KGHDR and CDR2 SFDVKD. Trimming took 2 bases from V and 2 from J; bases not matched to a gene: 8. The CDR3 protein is CATSDSAGTTPYEQYF. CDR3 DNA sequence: TGTGCCACCAGTGATTCAGCCGGGACTACCCCCTACGAGCAGTACTTC.

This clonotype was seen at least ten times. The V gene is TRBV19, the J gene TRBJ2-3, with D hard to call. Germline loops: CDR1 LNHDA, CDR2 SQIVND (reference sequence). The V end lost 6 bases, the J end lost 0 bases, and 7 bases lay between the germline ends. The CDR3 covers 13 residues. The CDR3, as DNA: TGTGCCAGTAGCCCCGCGAGCACAGATACGCAGTATTTT. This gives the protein CASSPASTDTQYF.

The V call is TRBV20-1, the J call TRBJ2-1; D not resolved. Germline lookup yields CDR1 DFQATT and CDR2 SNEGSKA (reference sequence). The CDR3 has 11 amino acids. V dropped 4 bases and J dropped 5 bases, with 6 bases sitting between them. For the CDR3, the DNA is TGCAGTGCTATCCCTGACAATGAGCAGTTCTTC. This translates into CSAIPDNEQFF.

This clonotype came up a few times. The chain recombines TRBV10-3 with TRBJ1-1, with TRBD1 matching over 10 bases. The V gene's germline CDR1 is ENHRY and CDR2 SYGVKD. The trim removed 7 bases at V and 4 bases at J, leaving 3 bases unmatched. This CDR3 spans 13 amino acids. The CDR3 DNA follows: TGTGCCATCACCCGGGACAGGGGCACTGAAGCTTTCTTT. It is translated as CAITRDRGTEAFF.

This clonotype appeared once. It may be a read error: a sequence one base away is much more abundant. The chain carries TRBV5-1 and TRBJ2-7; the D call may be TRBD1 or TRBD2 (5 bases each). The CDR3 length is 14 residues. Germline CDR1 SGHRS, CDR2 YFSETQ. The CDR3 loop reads CASSARDAAYEQCF. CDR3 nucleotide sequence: TGCGCCAGCAGCGCCCGGGACGCGGCCTACGAGCAGTGCTTC. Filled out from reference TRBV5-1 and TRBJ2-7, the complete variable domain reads KAGVTQTPRYLIKTRGQQVTLSCSPISGHRSVSWYQQTPGQGLQFLFEYFSETQRNKGNFPGRFSGRQFSNSRSEMNVSTLELGDSALYLCASSARDAAYEQCFGPGTRLTVT.

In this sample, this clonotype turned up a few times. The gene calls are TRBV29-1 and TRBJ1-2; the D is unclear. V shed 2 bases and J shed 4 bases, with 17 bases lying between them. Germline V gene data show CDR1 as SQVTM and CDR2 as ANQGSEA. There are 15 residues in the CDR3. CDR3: CSVELPLRLGYGYTF. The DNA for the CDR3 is TGCAGCGTTGAACTACCCCTGAGGCTCGGCTATGGCTACACCTTC. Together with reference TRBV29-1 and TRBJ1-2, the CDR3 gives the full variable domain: SAVISQKPSRDICQRGTSLTIQCQVDSQVTMMFWYRQQPGQSLTLIATANQGSEATYESGFVIDKFPISRPNLTFSTLTVSNMSPEDSSIYLCSVELPLRLGYGYTFGSGTRLTVV.

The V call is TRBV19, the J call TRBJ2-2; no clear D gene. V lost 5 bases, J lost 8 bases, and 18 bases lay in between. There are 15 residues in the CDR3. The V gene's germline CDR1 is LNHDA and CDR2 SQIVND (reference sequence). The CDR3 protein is CASSSSNTGWGELFF. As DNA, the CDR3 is TGTGCCAGTAGTTCATCCAACACGGGTTGGGGGGAGCTGTTTTTT.

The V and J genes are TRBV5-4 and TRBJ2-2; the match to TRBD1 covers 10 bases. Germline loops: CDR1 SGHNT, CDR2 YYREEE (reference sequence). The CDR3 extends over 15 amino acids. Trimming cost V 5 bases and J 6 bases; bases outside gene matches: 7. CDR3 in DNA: TGTGCCAGCAGAAACCGGGACAGGGGCGCCGGGGAGCTGTTTTTT. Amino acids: CASRNRDRGAGELFF.